This is a list of T cell receptor beta chains from one sample in a study of PD-1 blockade in classical Hodgkin lymphoma. Repertoires were generated with immunoSEQ multiplex PCR, while TCRdb's copy carries only in-frame clones and drops some. The data show tens of thousands of clones, around 69% seen once. The source was peripheral blood mononuclear cells (PBMCs), collected before the fourth cycle of nivolumab. The receptors here all came from a human donor with classical Hodgkin lymphoma. Both conserved end residues are part of each CDR3. Fields, in order: CDR3 protein, CDR3 DNA, D gene, clone size, J gene, V gene. A D gene is named only where the DNA matches it firmly. The size field is filled for only some rows; it gives once, few, many or a size class.

cdr3_aa: CASSLRSRGLDEQYF
cdr3_nt: TGTGCCAGCAGTCTCAGGTCCAGGGGGCTAGACGAGCAGTACTTC
d_call: TRBD1
clone_size: -
j_call: TRBJ2-7
v_call: TRBV28

cdr3_aa: CASSFSRAGANVLTF
cdr3_nt: TGTGCCAGCAGCTTTAGCCGGGCTGGGGCCAACGTCCTGACTTTC
d_call: -
clone_size: few
j_call: TRBJ2-6
v_call: TRBV13

cdr3_aa: CASSLDAQTYEQYF
cdr3_nt: TGTGCCAGCAGCTTGGACGCACAGACGTACGAGCAGTACTTC
d_call: -
clone_size: -
j_call: TRBJ2-7
v_call: TRBV5-4

cdr3_aa: CASSFRGYQETQYF
cdr3_nt: TGTGCCAGCAGCTTTCGAGGGTACCAAGAGACCCAGTACTTC
d_call: -
clone_size: medium-sized
j_call: TRBJ2-5
v_call: TRBV13

cdr3_aa: CAWSPPPATGELFF
cdr3_nt: TGTGCCTGGAGTCCTCCCCCTGCCACCGGGGAGCTGTTTTTT
d_call: -
clone_size: -
j_call: TRBJ2-2
v_call: TRBV30

cdr3_aa: CASTNGAAEAFF
cdr3_nt: TGTGCCAGCACTAATGGTGCGGCCGAAGCTTTCTTT
d_call: -
clone_size: -
j_call: TRBJ1-1
v_call: TRBV6-5

cdr3_aa: CASRPAGSYNEQFF
cdr3_nt: TGTGCCAGCCGCCCAGCGGGCTCCTACAATGAGCAGTTCTTC
d_call: -
clone_size: -
j_call: TRBJ2-1
v_call: TRBV2

cdr3_aa: CAGGGGFYGYTF
cdr3_nt: TGTGCCGGAGGGGGGGGTTTCTATGGCTACACCTTC
d_call: -
clone_size: many
j_call: TRBJ1-2
v_call: TRBV6-6

cdr3_aa: CASSERTGFLTLAKNIQYF
cdr3_nt: TGTGCCAGCAGCGAAAGGACGGGATTTCTCACCCTAGCCAAAAACATTCAGTACTTC
d_call: -
clone_size: -
j_call: TRBJ2-4
v_call: TRBV7-2

cdr3_aa: CASSYGSYGEQYF
cdr3_nt: TGTGCCAGCAGTTACGGGTCTTACGGGGAGCAGTACTTC
d_call: -
clone_size: -
j_call: TRBJ2-7
v_call: TRBV6-6

cdr3_aa: CASSWDGSYEQYF
cdr3_nt: TGCGCCAGCAGCTGGGACGGCTCCTACGAGCAGTACTTC
d_call: -
clone_size: few
j_call: TRBJ2-7
v_call: TRBV5-1

cdr3_aa: CASSPPGTINEQYF
cdr3_nt: TGTGCCAGCTCACCACCGGGTACCATCAACGAGCAGTACTTC
d_call: -
clone_size: -
j_call: TRBJ2-7
v_call: TRBV18

cdr3_aa: CAWSAQGYEQYF
cdr3_nt: TGTGCCTGGAGTGCCCAGGGATACGAGCAGTACTTC
d_call: -
clone_size: -
j_call: TRBJ2-7
v_call: TRBV30

cdr3_aa: CASSLVNMNTEAFF
cdr3_nt: TGTGCCAGCAGCTTAGTTAACATGAACACTGAAGCTTTCTTT
d_call: -
clone_size: -
j_call: TRBJ1-1
v_call: TRBV7-9

cdr3_aa: CASSFSGAYQPQHF
cdr3_nt: TGTGCCAGCAGTTTTTCAGGGGCTTATCAGCCCCAGCATTTT
d_call: -
clone_size: -
j_call: TRBJ1-5
v_call: TRBV6-6

cdr3_aa: CASSSDRGGQPQHF
cdr3_nt: TGTGCCAGCAGTTCCGACAGGGGGGGTCAGCCCCAGCATTTT
d_call: TRBD1
clone_size: -
j_call: TRBJ1-5
v_call: TRBV6-6

cdr3_aa: CASSEIPTESEETQYF
cdr3_nt: TGTGCCAGCAGTGAAATTCCCACAGAGAGTGAAGAGACCCAGTACTTC
d_call: -
clone_size: -
j_call: TRBJ2-5
v_call: TRBV6-1

cdr3_aa: CAWGSSGNTIYF
cdr3_nt: TGTGCCTGGGGGAGCTCTGGAAACACCATATATTTT
d_call: -
clone_size: -
j_call: TRBJ1-3
v_call: TRBV30

cdr3_aa: CASSQRVTGNEKLFF
cdr3_nt: TGCGCCAGCAGTCAAAGGGTAACAGGAAATGAAAAACTGTTTTTT
d_call: -
clone_size: once
j_call: TRBJ1-4
v_call: TRBV23-1

cdr3_aa: CASSHDFSSPLHF
cdr3_nt: TGCGCCAGCTCCCACGATTTTAGTTCACCCCTCCACTTT
d_call: -
clone_size: -
j_call: TRBJ1-6
v_call: TRBV5-1

cdr3_aa: CASSLGREYEQYF
cdr3_nt: TGTGCCAGCTCCCTTGGACGGGAGTACGAGCAGTACTTC
d_call: -
clone_size: -
j_call: TRBJ2-7
v_call: TRBV18

cdr3_aa: CATSMVRGGGETQYF
cdr3_nt: TGTGCCACCTCTATGGTGCGGGGGGGTGGAGAGACCCAGTACTTC
d_call: TRBD2
clone_size: -
j_call: TRBJ2-5
v_call: TRBV6-5

cdr3_aa: CASSAPDGYTF
cdr3_nt: TGTGCCAGCTCAGCCCCCGATGGCTACACCTTC
d_call: -
clone_size: -
j_call: TRBJ1-2
v_call: TRBV18

cdr3_aa: CASSIGTGGIYEQYF
cdr3_nt: TGTGCCAGTAGTATCGGGACAGGGGGCATCTACGAGCAGTACTTC
d_call: TRBD1
clone_size: few
j_call: TRBJ2-7
v_call: TRBV19

cdr3_aa: CASSIQGWTEAFF
cdr3_nt: TGTGCCAGCAGTATCCAGGGGTGGACTGAAGCTTTCTTT
d_call: -
clone_size: few
j_call: TRBJ1-1
v_call: TRBV2

cdr3_aa: CASSHNSGPTDTQYF
cdr3_nt: TGTGCCAGCAGCCATAATAGCGGGCCCACAGATACGCAGTATTTT
d_call: TRBD2
clone_size: -
j_call: TRBJ2-3
v_call: TRBV2

cdr3_aa: CASSFRAFYGYTF
cdr3_nt: TGTGCCAGCAGCTTCAGAGCCTTCTATGGCTACACCTTC
d_call: -
clone_size: -
j_call: TRBJ1-2
v_call: TRBV11-3

cdr3_aa: CASSLGAGGAYEQYF
cdr3_nt: TGTGCCAGCAGCTTAGGGGCAGGGGGGGCCTACGAGCAGTACTTC
d_call: -
clone_size: -
j_call: TRBJ2-7
v_call: TRBV11-2

cdr3_aa: CASSLGTGLPSGYTF
cdr3_nt: TGTGCCAGCAGCCTGGGGACAGGGTTACCTTCTGGCTACACCTTC
d_call: TRBD1
clone_size: -
j_call: TRBJ1-2
v_call: TRBV4-2

cdr3_aa: CASSIGGFYYEQYF
cdr3_nt: TGTGCCAGCTCGATCGGGGGTTTTTACTACGAGCAGTACTTC
d_call: -
clone_size: -
j_call: TRBJ2-7
v_call: TRBV5-8

cdr3_aa: CASSSGTGWYEQYF
cdr3_nt: TGTGCCAGCAGTTCGGGGACAGGGTGGTACGAGCAGTACTTC
d_call: TRBD1
clone_size: -
j_call: TRBJ2-7
v_call: TRBV6-6

cdr3_aa: CASSFRGADREQYF
cdr3_nt: TGTGCCAGCAGCTTTCGGGGAGCAGATCGCGAGCAGTACTTC
d_call: -
clone_size: -
j_call: TRBJ2-7
v_call: TRBV7-9

cdr3_aa: CASSYEGARRTDTQYF
cdr3_nt: TGTGCCAGCAGTTACGAGGGGGCGCGTCGAACAGATACGCAGTATTTT
d_call: TRBD1
clone_size: -
j_call: TRBJ2-3
v_call: TRBV6-6

cdr3_aa: CASSRLSRGYNSPLHF
cdr3_nt: TGTGCCAGCAGCCGCCTTTCGCGGGGCTATAATTCACCCCTCCACTTT
d_call: -
clone_size: -
j_call: TRBJ1-6
v_call: TRBV14

cdr3_aa: CASSDQRGGPNEQFF
cdr3_nt: TGTGCCAGCAGTGACCAGCGGGGGGGCCCCAATGAGCAGTTCTTC
d_call: TRBD2
clone_size: -
j_call: TRBJ2-1
v_call: TRBV2

cdr3_aa: CASTKTGVLTGELFF
cdr3_nt: TGTGCCAGTACTAAGACAGGGGTACTCACCGGGGAGCTGTTTTTT
d_call: TRBD1
clone_size: -
j_call: TRBJ2-2
v_call: TRBV19

cdr3_aa: CASSQGSYNEQFF
cdr3_nt: TGTGCCAGCAGCCAAGGCAGCTACAATGAGCAGTTCTTC
d_call: -
clone_size: -
j_call: TRBJ2-1
v_call: TRBV4-2

cdr3_aa: CASRIGGGENTEAFF
cdr3_nt: TGTGCCAGCAGGATCGGCGGGGGAGAAAACACTGAAGCTTTCTTT
d_call: -
clone_size: -
j_call: TRBJ1-1
v_call: TRBV28

cdr3_aa: CASSLLTSSTYNEQFF
cdr3_nt: TGTGCCAGCAGCCTCCTGACTAGCTCAACTTACAATGAGCAGTTCTTC
d_call: TRBD2
clone_size: -
j_call: TRBJ2-1
v_call: TRBV7-6

cdr3_aa: CASSISKTGRTEAFF
cdr3_nt: TGTGCCAGCAGTATTAGTAAAACAGGGAGGACTGAAGCTTTCTTT
d_call: -
clone_size: medium-sized
j_call: TRBJ1-1
v_call: TRBV6-5

cdr3_aa: CASGQGTNTGELFF
cdr3_nt: TGCGCCAGCGGACAGGGGACGAACACCGGGGAGCTGTTTTTT
d_call: TRBD1
clone_size: few
j_call: TRBJ2-2
v_call: TRBV5-1